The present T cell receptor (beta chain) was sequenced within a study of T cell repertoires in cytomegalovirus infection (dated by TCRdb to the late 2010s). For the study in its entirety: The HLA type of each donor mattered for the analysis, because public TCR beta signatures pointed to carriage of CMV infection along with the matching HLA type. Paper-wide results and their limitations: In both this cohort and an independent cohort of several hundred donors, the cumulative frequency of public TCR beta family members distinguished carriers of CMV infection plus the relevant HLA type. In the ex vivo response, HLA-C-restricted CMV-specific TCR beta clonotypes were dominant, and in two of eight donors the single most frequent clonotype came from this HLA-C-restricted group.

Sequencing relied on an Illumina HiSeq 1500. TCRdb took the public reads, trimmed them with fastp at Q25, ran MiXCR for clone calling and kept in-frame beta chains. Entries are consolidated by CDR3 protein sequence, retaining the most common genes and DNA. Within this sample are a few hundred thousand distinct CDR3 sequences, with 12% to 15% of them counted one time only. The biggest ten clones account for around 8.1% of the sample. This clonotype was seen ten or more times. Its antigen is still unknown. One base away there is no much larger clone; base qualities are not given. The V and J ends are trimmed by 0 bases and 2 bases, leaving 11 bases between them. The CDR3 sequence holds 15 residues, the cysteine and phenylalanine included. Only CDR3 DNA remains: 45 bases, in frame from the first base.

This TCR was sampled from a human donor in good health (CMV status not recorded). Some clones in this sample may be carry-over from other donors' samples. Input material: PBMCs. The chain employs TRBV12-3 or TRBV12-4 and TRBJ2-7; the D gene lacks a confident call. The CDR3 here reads CASSLANGWTYEQYF. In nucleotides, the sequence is TGTGCCAGCAGTTTAGCCAACGGCTGGACCTACGAGCAGTACTTC.